This T cell receptor (beta chain) is from a study of T cells in Graves' hyperthyroidism and ophthalmopathy. Study context: Pretreatment peripheral blood was obtained at initial diagnosis.

What was amplified from RNA transcripts were TCR beta CDR3 regions. TCR CDR3 underwent first-round RT-PCR with the HTBI primer set. Each CDR3 protein gets one entry after TCRdb re-called the multiplex PCR reads with MiXCR. The sample consists of approximately 480,000 distinct CDR3 sequences, 20% of them appearing once. The clonotype was recovered from a man between 18 and 35 years old with Graves' hyperthyroidism. Sequenced sample: blood.

The CDR3 sequence: CASSYWDRGGDYGYTF. The DNA for the CDR3 is TGTGCCAGCAGTTACTGGGACAGGGGAGGCGACTATGGCTACACCTTC. The rearrangement uses TRBV6-5 and TRBJ1-2, with 10 bases lining up with TRBD1. CDR1 is MNHEY and CDR2 is SVGAGI in the germline V gene. With V trimmed by 1 base and J by 3 bases, 5 bases remained unmatched. This CDR3 is built from 16 residues.